The next 18 T cell receptor beta chains were all read from a single sample in a study of graft-versus-host responses after intestinal transplantation. Assay: immunoSEQ multiplex PCR; the TCRdb copy retains only in-frame clones and omits some. There are 45,000 to 50,000 clones in the sample; around 90% occur only once, and over 2% lies in the top ten. No antigen has been identified for these receptors. The sample in question was unstimulated CD4+ T cells sorted from spleen or lymph node cells, obtained before transplant. The source of these receptors is a human donor who was the organ donor for an intestinal transplant.

The V call is TRBV28, the J call TRBJ2-5, with D hard to call. In germline, CDR1 is MDHEN, CDR2 SYDVKM. V lost 6 bases to trimming and J lost 2 bases, with 19 bases between them. The CDR3 sequence is 16 residues long. CDR3 region: CASRYMDLSGQETQYF. In DNA, the CDR3 is TGTGCCAGCAGATATATGGACCTGTCAGGACAAGAGACCCAGTACTTC.

This chain joins TRBV7-6 and TRBJ2-2; 10 bases are a match to TRBD1. CDR3 size: 16 residues. V gave up 1 base and J gave up 4 bases; unmatched junction bases: 3. Germline loops: CDR1 SGHVS, CDR2 FNYEAQ. CDR3 DNA: TGTGCCAGCAGCTTAGTAGGACAGGGGGGCACCGGGGAGCTGTTTTTT. Encoded protein: CASSLVGQGGTGELFF.

The gene calls are TRBV7-2 and TRBJ2-2; no clear D gene. With 7 bases removed from V and 5 bases from J, the gap between germline ends came to 8 bases. The CDR3 sequence is 12 residues long. Germline CDR1 reads SGHTA; CDR2 reads FQGNSA. CDR3 nucleotides: TGTGCCAGCACCCCAAGTACCGGGGAGCTGTTTTTT. This sequence encodes CASTPSTGELFF.

The chain is built from TRBV11-2 and TRBJ2-7; 8 positions match TRBD1. Germline V lookup: CDR1 SGHAT, CDR2 FQNNGV. V shed 0 bases and J 3 bases; nucleotides not matched to a gene: 4. This CDR3 region has 15 residues. CDR3 bases: TGTGCCAGCAGCTTAGATCATACAGGGGGCTACGAGCAGTACTTC. Its protein is CASSLDHTGGYEQYF.

This chain connects TRBV5-6 to TRBJ2-7; D gene unclear. Trimming cost V 0 bases and J 1 base, with 8 bases left between them. This CDR3 spans 14 amino acids. CDR1 is SGHDT, CDR2 YYEEEE, per germline. This CDR3 reads CASSLGPSSYEQYF. DNA of the CDR3: TGTGCCAGCAGCTTGGGACCCTCGTCCTACGAGCAGTACTTC.

The CDR3 protein is CASSYSRYDEQYF. The CDR3, as DNA: TGTGCCAGCAGTTACTCGAGATACGACGAGCAGTACTTC. The chain recombines TRBV6-6 with TRBJ2-7; unclear D gene. The V end was cut by 0 bases, the J end by 5 bases, with 8 bases between. This CDR3 is built from 13 residues. Germline CDR1 MNHNY, CDR2 SVGAGI (reference sequence).

The chain carries TRBV27 and TRBJ1-2; the D gene is possibly TRBD1 (5 bases). Trimming took off 5 bases at V and 5 bases at J, with 21 bases between the two ends. CDR1 and CDR2 from the germline V gene are MNHEY and SMNVEV (reference sequence). This CDR3 has 16 amino acids. CDR3 sequence (DNA): TGTGCCAGCAGTCCTTTTTTGGGGCGCCCTTCTTATGGCTACACCTTC. This translates into CASSPFLGRPSYGYTF.

CDR3 sequence: CASAYVVAGVREQFF. In DNA, the CDR3 is TGTGCCAGCGCTTATGTGGTAGCGGGAGTCAGGGAGCAGTTCTTC. The V gene is TRBV5-4, the J gene TRBJ2-1; 9 bases map to TRBD2. V was pared by 7 bases and J by 10 bases, with 15 bases of the junction left unmatched. The germline gives CDR1 SGHNT, CDR2 YYREEE (reference sequence). The CDR3 sequence is 15 residues long.

V usage is TRBV4-3 and J usage is TRBJ2-2; TRBD2 aligns across 10 bases. Per the germline V gene, CDR1 is LGHNA and CDR2 is YSLEER. V trimming: 4 bases; J trimming: 3 bases; junction bases outside the gene matches: 2. There are 15 residues in the CDR3. The CDR3 sequence: CASSRGLADTGELFF. DNA for the CDR3: TGCGCCAGCAGCCGAGGACTAGCGGACACCGGGGAGCTGTTTTTT.

The J gene is TRBJ1-2, the V gene TRBV4-3, with TRBD1 matching over 7 bases. CDR1 LGHNA and CDR2 YSLEER come from the germline V gene. This CDR3 region has 17 residues. Trimming cost V 1 base and J 0 bases; bases outside gene matches: 8. The CDR3: CASSQVAGTAANYGYTF. For the CDR3, the DNA is TGCGCCAGCAGCCAAGTGGCCGGGACAGCGGCTAACTATGGCTACACCTTC.

The V and J genes are TRBV4-3 and TRBJ1-1, with 8 nucleotides matching TRBD1. The CDR3 loop spans 14 amino acids. Germline V lookup: CDR1 LGHNA, CDR2 YSLEER. V lost 2 bases and J lost 11; bases outside the gene matches: 10. The CDR3, as DNA: TGCGCCAGCAGCCAAACGGACAGGGCGGCTGGGGCTTTCTTT. It codes for CASSQTDRAAGAFF.

The J gene is TRBJ2-7, the V gene TRBV7-9; D gene uncertain. The CDR3 sequence is 12 residues long. V dropped 1 base and J dropped 0 bases, with 1 base sitting between them. CDR1 is SEHNR and CDR2 is FQNEAQ in the germline V gene (reference sequence). CDR3 residues: CASSLGSYEQYF. The CDR3 nucleotides are TGTGCCAGCAGCTTAGGCTCCTACGAGCAGTACTTC.

With regard to this clone: The junction and the germline gene differ at one end; a read error may be behind it. J is TRBJ1-1 and V is TRBV11-2, with D unclear. CDR1 SGHAT and CDR2 FQNNGV come from the germline V gene. This CDR3 spans 12 amino acids. CDR3 nucleotide sequence: TGTGCCAGCGGCTTAGTGTCTTCTGAAGCTTTCTTT. It yields the protein CASGLVSSEAFF.

On this clone: Sequence at one end of the junction differs from germline and may be a read error. The rearrangement links TRBV7-7 to TRBJ2-1; TRBD2 matches at 10 bases. Germline loops: CDR1 SSHAT, CDR2 FNYEAQ (reference sequence). This CDR3 region has 16 residues. CDR3 sequence reads: CASSPPRLAGYNEQFF. In nucleotides, the CDR3 is TGTGCTAGCAGCCCCCCTCGACTAGCGGGCTACAATGAGCAGTTCTTC.

The V gene is TRBV4-2, the J gene TRBJ2-5; no firm D call. This CDR3 spans 13 amino acids. Germline V CDR1 and CDR2: LGHNA, YNFKEQ. Trimming pared 8 bases from V and 4 bases from J, leaving 14 bases between. Here the CDR3 reads CASAMGLAETQYF. CDR3 nucleotide sequence: TGTGCCAGCGCCATGGGGTTGGCAGAGACCCAGTACTTC.

The chain uses TRBV7-2 and TRBJ1-6; maybe TRBD1 (6 bases). This CDR3 region has 13 residues. V was shortened by 3 bases and J by 7 bases, with 7 bases between the two germline ends. CDR1 and CDR2 from the germline V gene are SGHTA and FQGNSA. The DNA for the CDR3 is TGTGCCAGCAGCTTTACAGGGAATTCACCCCTCCACTTT. The encoded protein is CASSFTGNSPLHF.

For this clone: The sample contains more than one DNA sequence encoding this CDR3. This chain connects TRBV25-1 to TRBJ2-3; the match to TRBD2 covers 9 bases. There are 16 residues in the CDR3. J lost 6 bases, V lost 1 base, and 8 bases had no gene match. Germline CDR1 reads MGHDK; CDR2 reads SYGVNS. CDR3 nucleotides: TGTGCCAGCAGTGAATTGGTAGCGGGAGTTCGGGATACGCAGTATTTT. The encoded protein is CASSELVAGVRDTQYF.

V and J are TRBV4-3 and TRBJ1-5; 9 positions match TRBD1. J was trimmed by 7 bases and V by 4 bases; bases with no gene match: 14. The CDR3 loop spans 17 amino acids. CDR1 and CDR2 from the germline V gene are LGHNA and YSLEER. Written as DNA, the CDR3 is TGCGCCAGCAGCCCTCGGCCACAGGGGGCGAATCTCCAGCCCCAGCATTTT. Protein product: CASSPRPQGANLQPQHF.